What follows describes a single TCR beta chain. Its antigen specificity is not known. No base qualities exist here, and no much larger clone lies one base off it. The record originates from a study of T cell responses to AZD1222 COVID-19 vaccine (dated by TCRdb to the early 2020s). For the wider study: Because spike-specific TCR depth and breadth did not differ between the two schedules, AZD1222 recipients who got a second dose at roughly 4 weeks were pooled with those who got a second dose at roughly 12 weeks. A total of under 250 trial participants underwent TCR sequencing, of whom 200 to 220 had received two doses of AZD1222 and 26 had received two doses of the MenACWY control vaccine. Enrollment into the trials was organized by age into subgroups of 18-55, 56-69 and 70-plus years, and those subgroups contained roughly 150, 30 and 60 TCR-sequenced participants, respectively.

The CDR3 goes from the cysteine to the phenylalanine over 15 residues. Just the 45-base CDR3 DNA is kept, in frame starting at base 1. V sheds 3 bases and J sheds 4 bases, leaving 14 bases between their ends. The CDR1 and CDR2 encoded by the germline V gene are SGDLS and YYNGEE. Broader findings and caveats from the paper: CD4 TCRs associated with the vaccine covered the entire spike protein, and the dominant responses were in regions 160-218 and 743-854. Spike-specific TCR breadth and depth rose significantly after two AZD1222 doses compared with day 0 and with MenACWY recipients. The 56-69-year group was small, and its depth increase did not reach significance, likely because of low power. Most participants were white British and females outnumbered males, and the authors suggested that clonal diversity may have been underestimated. Reportedly, almost half of the unique spike-specific TCRs recognized epitopes lying outside the regions that are mutated in the B.1.351 and B.1.1.7 variants. Conclusions about previously exposed vaccinees are limited, since just a handful of AZD1222 recipients were seropositive for SARS-CoV-2 at baseline. Because no samples from the day 14 peak response were available, repertoires could be characterized only after the peak T cell response.

This specimen's time point label, per the study, means: baseline before first vaccination. Samples from vaccinated people were obtained from the UK trials COV001 and COV002, which included a single-blind randomized controlled phase 2/3 trial of AZD1222 (ChAdOx1 nCoV-19) in healthy adults. For TCRbeta chain sequencing, PBMC samples were collected from trial participants at day 0 and at day 28 after the second dose. The CDR3 regions of human TCRbeta chains were subjected to immunosequencing. The paper's data handling went like this. TCRs in the repertoires were matched against a reference library of SARS-CoV-2-specific TCRs that had been generated with the MIRA antigen-specificity platform. Breadth was defined as the fraction of unique TCRs that were SARS-CoV-2-associated, and depth was defined as the fraction of total T cells that were SARS-CoV-2-associated. Each spike-specific TCR was assigned to its reactive spike region and to a CD4 or CD8 class using the MIRA data. Log10-transformed breadth and depth values were compared by one-way ANOVA with Sidak's multiple comparisons tests. TCRdb limited this immuneACCESS table to in-frame rearrangements with V and J called. A share of clones is missing; checked studies link under half to unresolved V genes, and the rest is unexplained. V and J calls plus clone size are reproduced from that table; the DNA served to infer D and trimming. The sample includes around 200,000 clones, with almost 90% observed a single time. The ten largest clonotypes hold more than 0.4% of the sample.

The V gene is TRBV9 and the J gene is TRBJ1-3, and the D gene may be TRBD1, 5 bases matching. Sequencing used peripheral blood, obtained on day 0 of AZD1222 vaccination. The TCR comes from an adult in good health. The DNA reads TGTGCCAGCAGCGCGGCACATGGGGCAGGAAACACCATATATTTT. It encodes CASSAAHGAGNTIYF.